The rows below give T cell receptor beta chains drawn from one sample of a study of blood T cell repertoires in COVID-19. Clones were read by immunoSEQ multiplex PCR, and TCRdb kept only the in-frame ones, dropping some. The sample records roughly 110,000 clones, roughly 90% being singletons. The specimen was peripheral blood. The receptors derive from a man aged 40-49 years with active or convalescent COVID-19. Each CDR3 is given with its conserved first and last residue. Each record gives: clone size, D gene, J gene, V gene, CDR3 protein, CDR3 DNA. A D gene is named only where the DNA matches it firmly. Clone size appears in some rows only: once, few, many, or a class for an expanded clone.

>NA|NA|TRBJ2-1|TRBV7-2
CASSLGSTNQNEQFF
TGTGCCAGCAGCTTAGGGAGCACGAACCAGAATGAGCAGTTCTTC
>NA|TRBD1|TRBJ2-3|TRBV2
CASSGQGIGTDTQYF
TGTGCCAGCAGCGGACAGGGTATCGGTACAGATACGCAGTATTTT
>NA|TRBD2|TRBJ2-1|TRBV19
CASSFTSGRWNEQFF
TGTGCCAGTAGTTTCACTAGCGGGAGATGGAATGAGCAGTTCTTC
>NA|TRBD2|TRBJ2-5|TRBV7-2
CASSLGVSGTETQYF
TGTGCCAGCAGCTTAGGTGTTAGCGGGACAGAGACCCAGTACTTC
>NA|TRBD2|TRBJ2-1|TRBV24-1
CATRGLAGGRDEQFF
TGTGCCACCAGGGGACTAGCGGGAGGGAGAGATGAGCAGTTCTTC
>NA|NA|TRBJ2-5|TRBV2
CASNRQETQYF
TGTGCCAGCAATAGACAAGAGACCCAGTACTTC
>NA|NA|TRBJ1-2|TRBV12-3/TRBV12-4
CASSFHSRGGYTF
TGTGCCAGCAGTTTCCATTCCCGAGGGGGCTACACCTTC
>NA|TRBD1|TRBJ2-7|TRBV27
CASSRVTGQILVYEQYF
TGTGCCAGCAGTCGAGTAACGGGACAGATCCTAGTCTACGAGCAGTACTTC
>NA|NA|TRBJ2-5|TRBV7-2
CASSLVRGRETQYF
TGTGCCAGCAGCTTAGTCAGGGGCAGGGAGACCCAGTACTTC
>NA|NA|TRBJ1-2|TRBV20-1
CSASSTWQTLDYGYTF
TGCAGTGCTAGTAGTACTTGGCAGACTCTTGACTATGGCTACACCTTC
>NA|NA|TRBJ2-7|TRBV28
CASSFYTGSAPIYEQYF
TGTGCCAGCAGTTTTTATACAGGGTCCGCCCCGATATACGAGCAGTACTTC
>NA|NA|TRBJ1-2|TRBV28
CASSLAGSYGYTF
TGTGCCAGCAGTTTAGCAGGGTCCTATGGCTACACCTTC
>NA|NA|TRBJ1-2|TRBV29-1
CSVEGDTGSLAHGYTF
TGCAGCGTTGAGGGTGACACGGGGTCATTAGCACATGGCTACACCTTC
>NA|NA|TRBJ2-1|TRBV11-1
CASSLVRGRSYNEQFF
TGTGCCAGCAGCTTAGTAAGGGGGAGATCCTACAATGAGCAGTTCTTC
>NA|NA|TRBJ2-2|TRBV5-1
CASRSSPTENTGELFF
TGCGCCAGCAGATCGAGCCCGACAGAAAACACCGGGGAGCTGTTTTTT
>once|NA|TRBJ1-5|TRBV23-1
CASSLISGGEGQPQHF
TGCGCCAGCAGTCTTATTTCAGGAGGGGAGGGTCAGCCCCAGCATTTT
>NA|NA|TRBJ1-6|TRBV6-5
CASTYPGGPLHF
TGTGCCAGCACCTACCCGGGGGGCCCCCTCCACTTT
>NA|TRBD1|TRBJ2-7|TRBV28
CASSRQGGGYEQYF
TGTGCCAGCAGTCGACAGGGGGGCGGCTACGAGCAGTACTTC
>NA|TRBD1|TRBJ1-1|TRBV19
CASSMAPGQVEAFF
TGTGCCAGTAGTATGGCCCCGGGACAGGTGGAAGCTTTCTTT
>NA|TRBD2|TRBJ2-6|TRBV7-2
CASSLGRRGETSGANVLTF
TGTGCCAGCAGCTTAGGAAGACGGGGGGAGACCTCTGGGGCCAACGTCCTGACTTTC
>NA|NA|TRBJ2-1|TRBV6-6
CATRDFPNNEQFF
TGTGCCACGCGGGACTTCCCTAACAATGAGCAGTTCTTC
>NA|NA|TRBJ2-1|TRBV6-2/TRBV6-3
CASSPLPRDRRYNEQFF
TGTGCCAGCAGCCCCCTCCCCCGCGACAGGAGATACAATGAGCAGTTCTTC
>NA|NA|TRBJ1-1|TRBV11-3
CASSLEVNTEAFF
TGTGCCAGCAGCTTGGAGGTGAACACTGAAGCTTTCTTT
>few|NA|TRBJ2-5|TRBV30
CAWNRDSQWETQYF
TGTGCCTGGAACCGGGACTCCCAATGGGAGACCCAGTACTTC
>NA|TRBD2|TRBJ2-3|TRBV5-1
CASSLTSATDTQYF
TGCGCCAGCAGCTTGACTAGCGCCACAGATACGCAGTATTTT
>NA|TRBD2|TRBJ2-7|TRBV18
CASSPGLAGLYEQYF
TGTGCCAGCTCACCGGGACTAGCGGGCCTCTACGAGCAGTACTTC
>NA|TRBD1|TRBJ1-2|TRBV3-1/TRBV3-2
CASSRGTGDLLGYTF
TGTGCCAGCAGCCGTGGGACAGGTGACCTCTTGGGCTACACCTTC
>once|TRBD1|TRBJ2-5|TRBV5-6
CASSKQGLYQETQYF
TGTGCCAGCAGCAAACAGGGGTTGTACCAAGAGACCCAGTACTTC
>NA|TRBD2|TRBJ2-7|TRBV5-6
CASSSSRGSHEQYF
TGTGCCAGCAGCTCCTCGCGGGGGAGCCACGAGCAGTACTTC
>NA|TRBD1|TRBJ2-6|TRBV28
CASSSRTGSRAGANVLTF
TGTGCCAGCAGTTCCCGGACAGGAAGTAGAGCTGGGGCCAACGTCCTGACTTTC
>few|TRBD1|TRBJ2-7|TRBV11-1
CASKNAGQGYEQYF
TGTGCCAGCAAGAACGCGGGACAGGGCTACGAGCAGTACTTC
>NA|TRBD1|TRBJ1-4|TRBV5-1
CASSLAPQGAREKLFF
TGCGCCAGCAGCTTGGCCCCACAGGGGGCGCGTGAAAAACTGTTTTTT
>NA|TRBD2|TRBJ2-7|TRBV12-3/TRBV12-4
CASRGLAGEEQYF
TGTGCCAGCAGGGGACTAGCGGGAGAGGAGCAGTACTTC
>NA|TRBD1|TRBJ1-1|TRBV15
CATSRPGQGKSEAFF
TGTGCCACCAGCAGACCGGGACAGGGAAAATCTGAAGCTTTCTTT
>NA|NA|TRBJ2-5|TRBV6-5
CASRQGRGQETQYF
TGTGCCAGCCGCCAGGGCCGGGGGCAAGAGACCCAGTACTTC
>NA|NA|TRBJ1-5|TRBV19
CASSKDGRGNNQPQHF
TGTGCCAGTAGTAAAGATGGCAGGGGAAACAATCAGCCCCAGCATTTT
>NA|NA|TRBJ1-1|TRBV9
CASSVVDRNTEAFF
TGTGCCAGCAGCGTAGTTGACAGAAACACTGAAGCTTTCTTT
>NA|NA|TRBJ1-5|TRBV24-1
CATSDGLRMGGQPQHF
TGTGCCACCAGTGATGGTTTAAGGATGGGGGGACAGCCCCAGCATTTT
>NA|NA|TRBJ2-7|TRBV6-5
CASSYYFGPYEQYF
TGTGCCAGCAGTTATTATTTCGGTCCCTACGAGCAGTACTTC
>NA|TRBD2|TRBJ2-1|TRBV12-3/TRBV12-4
CASSGGFYNEQFF
TGTGCCAGCAGCGGGGGGTTCTACAATGAGCAGTTCTTC
>few|NA|TRBJ1-1|TRBV5-1
CASSLIAAMMNTEAFF
TGCGCCAGCAGCTTGATAGCCGCAATGATGAACACTGAAGCTTTCTTT
>NA|TRBD1|TRBJ1-6|TRBV28
CASSTGTAPSLAHF
TGTGCCAGCAGCACCGGGACAGCACCTTCTTTAGCCCACTTT
>NA|NA|TRBJ2-2|TRBV7-2
CASSPSGRITTGELFF
TGTGCCAGCAGCCCCTCGGGAAGAATAACCACCGGGGAGCTGTTTTTT
>NA|NA|TRBJ2-1|TRBV6-5
CASRPFFSSYNEQFF
TGTGCCAGCCGTCCTTTTTTCAGCTCCTACAATGAGCAGTTCTTC
>NA|NA|TRBJ2-2|TRBV5-1
CASSSSDTGELFF
TGCGCCAGCAGTTCGTCGGACACCGGGGAGCTGTTTTTT
>NA|NA|TRBJ2-2|TRBV5-1
CASSLSGSVTGELFF
TGCGCCAGCAGCTTATCGGGGAGCGTCACCGGGGAGCTGTTTTTT
>NA|NA|TRBJ1-4|TRBV5-1
CASSPEATNEKLFF
TGCGCCAGCAGCCCGGAGGCAACTAATGAAAAACTGTTTTTT
>NA|NA|TRBJ2-3|TRBV24-1
CATSERRGTDTQYF
TGTGCCACCAGCGAGCGGCGCGGCACAGATACGCAGTATTTT
>NA|TRBD2|TRBJ2-5|TRBV3-1/TRBV3-2
CASSQRGYETQYF
TGTGCCAGCAGCCAGCGGGGGTACGAGACCCAGTACTTC
>once|NA|TRBJ2-2|TRBV19
CASSIVPLPGGELFF
TGTGCCAGTAGTATAGTACCCCTGCCCGGCGGGGAGCTGTTTTTT
>NA|TRBD2|TRBJ2-7|TRBV28
CASSFRGLAGLSSYEQYF
TGTGCCAGCAGTTTTCGGGGACTAGCGGGACTAAGCTCCTACGAGCAGTACTTC
>NA|NA|TRBJ1-5|TRBV5-6
CASSLLQFNQPQHF
TGTGCCAGCAGCTTATTACAGTTCAATCAGCCCCAGCATTTT
>NA|NA|TRBJ2-1|TRBV7-2
CASSLDWSYEQFF
TGTGCCAGCAGCTTAGACTGGAGTTATGAGCAGTTCTTC
>NA|TRBD1|TRBJ2-7|TRBV6-5
CASSYDRGLYEQYF
TGTGCCAGCAGTTACGACAGGGGGCTTTACGAGCAGTACTTC
>few|TRBD1|TRBJ2-5|TRBV6-5
CASAQGALETQYF
TGTGCCAGCGCTCAGGGGGCTCTTGAGACCCAGTACTTC